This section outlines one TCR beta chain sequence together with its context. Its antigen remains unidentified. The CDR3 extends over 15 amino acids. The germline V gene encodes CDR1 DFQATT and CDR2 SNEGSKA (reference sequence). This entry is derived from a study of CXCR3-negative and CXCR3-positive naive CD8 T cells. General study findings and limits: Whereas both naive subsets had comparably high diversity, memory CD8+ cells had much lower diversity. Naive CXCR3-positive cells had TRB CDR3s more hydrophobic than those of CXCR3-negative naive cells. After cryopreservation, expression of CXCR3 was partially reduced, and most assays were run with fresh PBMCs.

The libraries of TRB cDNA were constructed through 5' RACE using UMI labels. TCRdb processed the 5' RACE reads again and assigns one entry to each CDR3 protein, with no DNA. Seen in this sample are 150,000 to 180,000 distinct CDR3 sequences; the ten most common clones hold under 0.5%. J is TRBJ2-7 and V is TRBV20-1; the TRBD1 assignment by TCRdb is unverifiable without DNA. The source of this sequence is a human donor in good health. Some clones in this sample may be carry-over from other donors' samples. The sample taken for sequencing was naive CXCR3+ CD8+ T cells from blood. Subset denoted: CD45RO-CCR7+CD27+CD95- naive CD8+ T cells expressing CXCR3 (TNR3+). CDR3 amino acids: CSARARGPYPYEQYF.